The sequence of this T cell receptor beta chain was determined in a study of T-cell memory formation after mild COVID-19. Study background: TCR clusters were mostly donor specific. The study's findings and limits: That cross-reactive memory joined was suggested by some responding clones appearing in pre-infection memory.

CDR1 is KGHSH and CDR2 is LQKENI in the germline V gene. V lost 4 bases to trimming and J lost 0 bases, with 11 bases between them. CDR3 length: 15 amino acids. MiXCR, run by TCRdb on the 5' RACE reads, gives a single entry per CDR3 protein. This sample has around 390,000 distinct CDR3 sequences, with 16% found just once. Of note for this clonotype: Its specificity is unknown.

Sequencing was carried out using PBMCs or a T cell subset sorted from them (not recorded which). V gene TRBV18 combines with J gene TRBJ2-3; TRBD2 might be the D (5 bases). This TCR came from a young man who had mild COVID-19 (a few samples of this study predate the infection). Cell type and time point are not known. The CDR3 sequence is CASSQLASSTDTQYF. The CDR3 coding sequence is TGTGCCAGCTCACAGCTAGCTTCGAGCACAGATACGCAGTATTTT. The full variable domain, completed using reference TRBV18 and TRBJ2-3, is NAGVMQNPRHLVRRRGQEARLRCSPMKGHSHVYWYRQLPEEGLKFMVYLQKENIIDESGMPKERFSAEFPKEGPSILRIQQVVRGDSAAYFCASSQLASSTDTQYFGPGTRLTVL.